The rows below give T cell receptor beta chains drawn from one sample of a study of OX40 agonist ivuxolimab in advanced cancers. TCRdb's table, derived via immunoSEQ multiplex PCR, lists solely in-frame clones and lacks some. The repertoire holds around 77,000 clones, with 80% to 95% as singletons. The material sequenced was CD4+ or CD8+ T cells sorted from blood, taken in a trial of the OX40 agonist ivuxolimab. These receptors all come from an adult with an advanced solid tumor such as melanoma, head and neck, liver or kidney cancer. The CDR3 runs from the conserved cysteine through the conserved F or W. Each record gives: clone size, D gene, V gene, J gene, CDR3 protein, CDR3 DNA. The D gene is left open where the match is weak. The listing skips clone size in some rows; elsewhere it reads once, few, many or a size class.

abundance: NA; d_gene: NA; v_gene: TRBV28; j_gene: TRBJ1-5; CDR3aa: CAGQGGEALYGNQPQHF; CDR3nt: TGTGCCGGGCAAGGGGGGGAGGCCCTATACGGCAATCAGCCCCAGCATTTT
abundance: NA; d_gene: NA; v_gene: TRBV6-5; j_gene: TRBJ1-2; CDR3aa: CASSYGSPNYGYTF; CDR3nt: TGTGCCAGCAGCTACGGGTCTCCTAACTATGGCTACACCTTC
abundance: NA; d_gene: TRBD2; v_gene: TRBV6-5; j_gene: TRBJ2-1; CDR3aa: CASSPSGRALNEQFF; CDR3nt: TGTGCCAGCAGTCCAAGCGGGAGGGCCCTCAATGAGCAGTTCTTC
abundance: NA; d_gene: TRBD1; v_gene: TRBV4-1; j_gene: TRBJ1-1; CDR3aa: CASSRYWDSKNTEAFF; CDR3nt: TGCGCCAGCAGCCGTTATTGGGACAGCAAGAACACTGAAGCTTTCTTT
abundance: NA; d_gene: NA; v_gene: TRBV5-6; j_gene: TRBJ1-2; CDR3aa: CASWGFDYGYTF; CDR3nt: TGTGCCAGCTGGGGGTTTGACTATGGCTACACCTTC
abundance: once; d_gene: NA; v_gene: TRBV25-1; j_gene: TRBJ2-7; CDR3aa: CASSGYEQYF; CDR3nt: TGTGCCAGCAGTGGCTACGAGCAGTACTTC
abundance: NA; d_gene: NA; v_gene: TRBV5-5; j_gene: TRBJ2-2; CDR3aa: CASSLEGNTGELFF; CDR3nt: TGTGCCAGCAGCTTGGAAGGGAACACCGGGGAGCTGTTTTTT
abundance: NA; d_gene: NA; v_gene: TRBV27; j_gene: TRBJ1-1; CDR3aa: CASSLGGLGTEAFF; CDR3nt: TGTGCCAGCAGCCTGGGCGGTCTAGGGACTGAAGCTTTCTTT
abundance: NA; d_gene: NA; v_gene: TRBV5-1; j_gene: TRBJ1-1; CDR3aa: CASSRYKTGNTEAFF; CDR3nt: TGCGCCAGCAGCCGCTACAAGACGGGGAACACTGAAGCTTTCTTT
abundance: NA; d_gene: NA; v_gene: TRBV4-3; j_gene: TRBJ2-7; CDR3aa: CASSQGAGPYEQYF; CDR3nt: TGCGCCAGCAGCCAGGGAGCAGGCCCCTACGAGCAGTACTTC
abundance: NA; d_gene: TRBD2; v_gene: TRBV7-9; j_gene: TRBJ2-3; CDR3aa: CASSFAGGGTDTQYF; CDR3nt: TGTGCCAGCAGCTTCGCGGGGGGCGGCACAGATACGCAGTATTTT
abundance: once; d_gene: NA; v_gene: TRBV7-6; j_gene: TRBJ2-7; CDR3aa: CASSLYVGGEQYF; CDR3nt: TGTGCCAGCAGCCTGTATGTAGGGGGCGAGCAGTACTTC
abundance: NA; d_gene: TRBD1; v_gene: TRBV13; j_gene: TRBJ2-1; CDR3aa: CASSPGQGLINEQFF; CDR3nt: TGTGCCAGCAGCCCCGGACAGGGGTTAATCAATGAGCAGTTCTTC
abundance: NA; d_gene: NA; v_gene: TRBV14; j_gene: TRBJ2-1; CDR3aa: CATSRSGATEQFF; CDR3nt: TGTGCCACCTCAAGAAGCGGCGCGACTGAGCAGTTCTTC
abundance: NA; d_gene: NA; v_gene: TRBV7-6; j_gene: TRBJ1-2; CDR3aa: CASRKGGEGADYTF; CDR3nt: TGTGCCAGCAGGAAAGGAGGCGAGGGAGCCGACTACACCTTC
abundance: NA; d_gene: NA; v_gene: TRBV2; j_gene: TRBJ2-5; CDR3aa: CASSSVAGRETQYF; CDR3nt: TGTGCCAGCAGTTCCGTGGCGGGCCGGGAGACCCAGTACTTC
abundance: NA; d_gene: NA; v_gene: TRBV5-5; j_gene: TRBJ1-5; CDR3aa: CASSLYGNQPQHF; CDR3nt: TGTGCCAGCAGCTTGTACGGCAATCAGCCCCAGCATTTT
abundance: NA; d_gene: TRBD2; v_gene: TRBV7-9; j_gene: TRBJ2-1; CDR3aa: CASSDLLAGPLSYNEQFF; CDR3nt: TGTGCCAGCAGTGACCTACTAGCGGGACCCCTGTCCTACAATGAGCAGTTCTTC
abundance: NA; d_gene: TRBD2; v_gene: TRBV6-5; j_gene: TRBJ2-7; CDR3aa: CASSSSGDYEQYF; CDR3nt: TGTGCCAGCTCCTCGAGCGGGGACTACGAGCAGTACTTC
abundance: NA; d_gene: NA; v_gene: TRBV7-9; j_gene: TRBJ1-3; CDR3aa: CASSLQATGNTIYF; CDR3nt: TGTGCCAGCAGCCTCCAGGCGACTGGAAACACCATATATTTT
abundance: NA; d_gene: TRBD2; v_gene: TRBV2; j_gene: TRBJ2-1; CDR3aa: CASSNSGISGEQFF; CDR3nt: TGTGCCAGTTCGAACAGCGGGATTTCAGGTGAGCAGTTCTTC
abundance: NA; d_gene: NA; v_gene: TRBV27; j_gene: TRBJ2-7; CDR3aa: CASSLRDAYEQYF; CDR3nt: TGTGCCAGCAGTTTAAGGGACGCCTACGAGCAGTACTTC
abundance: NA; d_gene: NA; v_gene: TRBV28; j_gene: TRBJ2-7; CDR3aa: CASSHLLASSYEQYF; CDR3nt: TGTGCCAGCAGCCATTTGCTAGCGTCGTCCTACGAGCAGTACTTC
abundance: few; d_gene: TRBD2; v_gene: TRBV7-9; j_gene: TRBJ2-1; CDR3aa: CASSTIGFSGGYNEQFF; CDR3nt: TGTGCCAGCAGCACCATAGGGTTCTCGGGGGGCTACAATGAGCAGTTCTTC
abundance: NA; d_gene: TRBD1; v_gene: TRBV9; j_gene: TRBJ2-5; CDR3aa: CASSGGQGVQETQYF; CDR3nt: TGTGCCAGCAGCGGCGGACAGGGGGTTCAAGAGACCCAGTACTTC
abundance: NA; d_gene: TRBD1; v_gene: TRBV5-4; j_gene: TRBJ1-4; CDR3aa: CASSFGTGDEKLFF; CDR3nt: TGTGCCAGCAGCTTCGGGACAGGGGACGAAAAACTGTTTTTT
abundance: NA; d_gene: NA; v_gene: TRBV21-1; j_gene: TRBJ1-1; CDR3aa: CASTMGGLNTEAFF; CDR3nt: TGTGCCAGCACCATGGGGGGATTGAACACTGAAGCTTTCTTT
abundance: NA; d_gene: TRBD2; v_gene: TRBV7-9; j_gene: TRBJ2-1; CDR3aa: CANQLAGGNEQFF; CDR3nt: TGTGCCAACCAACTAGCGGGAGGCAATGAGCAGTTCTTC
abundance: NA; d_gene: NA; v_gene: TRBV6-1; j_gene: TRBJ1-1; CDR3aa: CASSETGANTEAFF; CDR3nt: TGTGCCAGCAGTGAAACGGGGGCGAACACTGAAGCTTTCTTT
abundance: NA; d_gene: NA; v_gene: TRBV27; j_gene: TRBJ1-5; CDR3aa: CASSRGWGNQPQHF; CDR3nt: TGTGCCAGCAGCAGGGGTTGGGGGAATCAGCCCCAGCATTTT
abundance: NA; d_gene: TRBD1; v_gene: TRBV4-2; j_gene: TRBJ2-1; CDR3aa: CASSHSRDRDDNEQFF; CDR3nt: TGTGCCAGCAGCCATTCTCGGGACAGGGATGACAATGAGCAGTTCTTC
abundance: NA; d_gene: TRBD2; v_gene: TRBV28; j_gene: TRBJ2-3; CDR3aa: CASSPGTRATDTQYF; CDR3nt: TGTGCCAGCTCACCCGGGACTAGGGCCACAGATACGCAGTATTTT
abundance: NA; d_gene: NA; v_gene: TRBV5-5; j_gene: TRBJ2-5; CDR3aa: CASSLELFGYQETQYF; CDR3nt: TGTGCCAGCAGCTTGGAGTTGTTCGGGTACCAAGAGACCCAGTACTTC
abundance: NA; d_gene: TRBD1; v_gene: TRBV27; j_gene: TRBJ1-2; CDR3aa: CASRSGTGSSYGYTF; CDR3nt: TGTGCCAGCAGGTCCGGGACAGGGTCGTCCTATGGCTACACCTTC
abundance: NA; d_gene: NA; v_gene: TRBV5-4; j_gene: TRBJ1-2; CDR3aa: CASSLTVSNYGYTF; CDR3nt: TGTGCCAGCAGCTTAACCGTCTCTAACTATGGCTACACCTTC
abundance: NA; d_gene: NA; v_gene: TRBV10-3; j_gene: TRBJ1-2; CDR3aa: CAISELGQGSYGYTF; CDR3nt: TGTGCCATCAGTGAGCTAGGGCAGGGGAGCTATGGCTACACCTTC
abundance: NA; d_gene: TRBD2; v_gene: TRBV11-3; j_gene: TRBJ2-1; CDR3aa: CASSPPTSGTYNEQFF; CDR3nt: TGTGCCAGCAGCCCCCCGACTAGCGGGACATACAATGAGCAGTTCTTC
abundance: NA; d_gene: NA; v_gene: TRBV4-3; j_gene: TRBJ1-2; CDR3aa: CASSQDPVRGDYGYTF; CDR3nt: TGCGCCAGCAGCCAAGATCCGGTCCGGGGGGACTATGGCTACACCTTC